Here is one T cell receptor beta chain with its context. Its antigen is still unknown. Germline V CDR1 and CDR2: MNHEY, SMNVEV (reference sequence). The CDR3 loop spans 16 amino acids. Trimming left V 6 bases short and J 4 bases short, with 18 bases between. This record comes from a study of cytomegalovirus exposure and HLA in healthy donors. Study-wide results and caveats: Later on, a genetic analysis was performed. It linked a missense variant in DCLRE1C with V- and J-gene trimming of TCR beta. Specific recognition of CMV antigens was confirmed in vitro for three chains (all CMV-associated). The listing of 150 to 200 TCR beta chains classed them as cytomegalovirus-associated. Among TCR sequences, most were rare, though some public TCRs appeared in many donors.

The PCR had 60 Vbeta and 13 Jbeta primers. Clones were sequenced by immunoSEQ multiplex PCR, and TCRdb holds only the in-frame ones, with some missing. Of 150,000 to 200,000 clones in the sample, approximately 85% were seen once. The rearrangement links TRBV27 to TRBJ2-2; D is perhaps TRBD1 (5 bases). The sequencing sample was made of PBMCs. The clonotype was recovered from a girl under 18 in good health and CMV-seropositive. The CDR3 coding sequence is TGTGCCAGCAGCCCGAAAGGGGTTTACGGCACCGGGGAGCTGTTTTTT. This translates into CASSPKGVYGTGELFF.